This passage covers 24 T cell receptor beta chains from one sample sequenced in a study of blood T cell repertoires in COVID-19 (dated by TCRdb to 2018 to 2020). Libraries were constructed by the immunoSEQ multiplex PCR assay. The immuneACCESS repertoire file appears here via TCRdb, limited to in-frame rearrangements. These files lack a portion of the clones; in checked studies, under half of the deficit traces to unresolved V genes, and the cause of the others is not known. The sample table contains roughly 250,000 clones; only one count was recorded for approximately 84% of them. 8.6% of the sample comes from the top ten. Sequenced input: peripheral blood. These receptors came from a human donor in a cohort sampled during active COVID-19.

The chain is built from TRBV18 and TRBJ2-5; 10 bases align to TRBD2. Germline lookup yields CDR1 KGHSH and CDR2 LQKENI. The J segment lost 4 bases and the V segment lost 3 bases, leaving 5 bases of the junction unmatched. The length of the CDR3 is 15 residues. CDR3 residues: CASSPKSGGVETQYF. In DNA form, the CDR3 reads TGTGCCAGCTCACCGAAGAGCGGGGGGGTAGAGACCCAGTACTTC.

In DNA form, the CDR3 reads TGTGCCAGCAGCTTAAGGGGAAGCACAGATACGCAGTATTTT. Encoded protein: CASSLRGSTDTQYF. The chain joins TRBV5-5 to TRBJ2-3; tentatively, D is TRBD1 (5 bases). This CDR3 contains 14 residues. Trimming cost V 2 bases and J 0 bases, with 7 bases left between them. CDR1 SGHKS and CDR2 YYEKEE come from the germline V gene (reference sequence).

The rearrangement uses TRBV2 and TRBJ1-1; D is uncertain. There are 15 residues in the CDR3. The V gene lost 7 bases and the J gene lost 0 bases, with 15 bases spanning the gap. The V gene's germline CDR1 is SNHLY and CDR2 FYNNEI. The CDR3 spells CASKTENGVNTEAFF. CDR3 nucleotide sequence: TGTGCCAGCAAAACAGAGAACGGGGTGAACACTGAAGCTTTCTTT.

The V call is TRBV19, the J call TRBJ2-7; D possibly corresponds to TRBD2 (6 bases). CDR3 length: 14 amino acids. Trimming left V 3 bases short and J 3 bases short, with 12 bases between. Germline CDR1 LNHDA, CDR2 SQIVND (reference sequence). CDR3 sequence: CASSMFGGSYEQYF. The CDR3 bases are TGTGCCAGTAGTATGTTCGGAGGGAGCTACGAGCAGTACTTC. The full variable domain, in which reference TRBV19 and TRBJ2-7 provide the parts outside the CDR3, is DGGITQSPKYLFRKEGQNVTLSCEQNLNHDAMYWYRQDPGQGLRLIYYSQIVNDFQKGDIAEGYSVSREKKESFPLTVTSAQKNPTAFYLCASSMFGGSYEQYFGPGTRLTVT.

The chain joins TRBV15 to TRBJ2-5; D gene ambiguous. CDR1 is LNHNV, CDR2 YYDKDF, per germline (reference sequence). V lost 1 base, J lost 5 bases, and 2 bases lay in between. This CDR3 comprises 11 residues. CDR3 coding DNA: TGTGCCACCAGCAGAGCGGAGACCCAGTACTTC. It yields the protein CATSRAETQYF.

V and J are TRBV5-4 and TRBJ2-7, with a weak D call TRBD2 (5 bases). The CDR3 contains 16 residues. Per the germline V gene, CDR1 is SGHNT and CDR2 is YYREEE (reference sequence). With 1 base removed from V and 0 bases from J, the gap between germline ends came to 14 bases. The CDR3 sequence: CASSLLGSSGSYEQYF. Here the CDR3 DNA reads TGTGCCAGCAGCTTGTTGGGGTCGAGCGGCTCCTACGAGCAGTACTTC.

The V gene is TRBV18, the J gene TRBJ1-3; D gene uncertain. CDR1 KGHSH and CDR2 LQKENI come from the germline V gene. This CDR3 contains 14 residues. Between the trimmed V and J ends, which lost 3 bases and 3 bases, there was a span of 9 bases. The CDR3 sequence: CASSPPPVGNTIYF. The CDR3 coding sequence is TGTGCCAGCTCACCTCCCCCAGTTGGAAACACCATATATTTT.

This clone was counted only a few times. The chain employs TRBV6-1 and TRBJ2-7, with D unclear. The CDR3 has 16 amino acids. Per germline, CDR1 MNHNS and CDR2 SASEGT. V lost 2 bases to trimming and J lost 5 bases, with 19 bases between them. The CDR3 region has the DNA TGTGCCAGCAGTGAACCCTACCTTAGCCTTAGAAACGAGCAGTACTTC. Translation: CASSEPYLSLRNEQYF.

This sequence joins TRBV7-3 and TRBJ1-1; D remains ambiguous. Germline assignment: CDR1 SGHTA and CDR2 FQGTGA. The CDR3 is made up of 13 amino acids. The ends were cut back, 3 bases at V and 0 bases at J, with 5 bases in the middle. The CDR3 sequence: CASSFSMNTEAFF. The CDR3 DNA sequence: TGTGCCAGCAGCTTTTCCATGAACACTGAAGCTTTCTTT.

This clone appeared once. This chain joins TRBV19 and TRBJ2-2, with D unclear. Germline V CDR1 and CDR2: LNHDA, SQIVND (reference sequence). V lost 6 bases and J lost 6, with 5 bases in between. CDR3 size: 11 residues. The CDR3 here is CASSRSGELFF. The CDR3 DNA sequence: TGTGCCAGTAGCAGGTCCGGGGAGCTGTTTTTT. The complete variable domain, with remaining parts taken from reference TRBV19 and TRBJ2-2, reads DGGITQSPKYLFRKEGQNVTLSCEQNLNHDAMYWYRQDPGQGLRLIYYSQIVNDFQKGDIAEGYSVSREKKESFPLTVTSAQKNPTAFYLCASSRSGELFFGEGSRLTVL.

This clone was recorded only once. The genes are TRBV19 and TRBJ2-7; D remains ambiguous. Germline V gene lookup returns CDR1 LNHDA and CDR2 SQIVND (reference sequence). The CDR3 spans 15 residues. The ends were cut back, 3 bases at V and 1 base at J, with 13 bases in the middle. The CDR3 region is CASSIRSGPSYEQYF. In nucleotides, the CDR3 is TGTGCCAGTAGTATTCGGTCAGGTCCATCCTACGAGCAGTACTTC. Using reference TRBV19 and TRBJ2-7 for the parts outside the CDR3, the full variable domain is DGGITQSPKYLFRKEGQNVTLSCEQNLNHDAMYWYRQDPGQGLRLIYYSQIVNDFQKGDIAEGYSVSREKKESFPLTVTSAQKNPTAFYLCASSIRSGPSYEQYFGPGTRLTVT.

The V call is TRBV5-1, the J call TRBJ2-2, with TRBD1 matching 7 bases. V lost 6 bases and J lost 1; bases outside the gene matches: 3. The CDR3 sequence is 14 residues long. Germline V gene lookup returns CDR1 SGHRS and CDR2 YFSETQ. CDR3 sequence reads: CASTPGGNTGELFF. The DNA of the CDR3 is TGCGCCAGCACCCCAGGGGGGAACACCGGGGAGCTGTTTTTT.

The genes are TRBV5-1 and TRBJ2-7, with 7 positions matching TRBD2. CDR1 and CDR2 (germline): SGHRS, YFSETQ. V was clipped by 4 bases and J by 6 bases; unmatched bases: 10. This CDR3 is 14 amino acids long. CDR3 nucleotides: TGCGCCAGCAGCCCAGGACTAGGTTCGGGCGAGCAGTACTTC. It codes for CASSPGLGSGEQYF.

This clone was observed a few times. V is TRBV27 and J is TRBJ1-1, with 7 positions matching TRBD1. V shed 4 bases and J 1 base; nucleotides not matched to a gene: 6. The CDR3 has 15 amino acids. Germline V CDR1 and CDR2: MNHEY, SMNVEV (reference sequence). CDR3 DNA: TGTGCCAGCAGTTCCACACAGGGGCAGAACACTGAAGCTTTCTTT. It yields the protein CASSSTQGQNTEAFF.

The V call is TRBV27, the J call TRBJ2-6, with D perhaps TRBD1 (5 bases). The CDR3 runs 16 residues. V was pared by 4 bases and J by 2 bases, with 12 bases between. CDR1 is MNHEY, CDR2 SMNVEV, per germline (reference sequence). As DNA, the CDR3 is TGTGCCAGCAGTTCGTCAGGGATCGCTGGGGCCAACGTCCTGACTTTC. Its translation is CASSSSGIAGANVLTF.

Note on this clone: The same CDR3 also results from other DNA sequences found in this sample. The CDR3 region has the DNA TGTGCCAGTAGCACTTACAGGGGCAATCAGCCCCAGCATTTT. Amino acid sequence: CASSTYRGNQPQHF. The chain has TRBV19 and TRBJ1-5; tentatively, D is TRBD1 (6 bases). Germline lookup yields CDR1 LNHDA and CDR2 SQIVND (reference sequence). CDR3 length: 14 amino acids. V was pared by 6 bases and J by 2 bases, with 11 bases between.

The chain has TRBV13 and TRBJ1-2; D call uncertain. V lost 5 bases, J lost 8 bases, and 12 bases lay in between. The CDR3 runs 12 residues. CDR1 is PRHDT and CDR2 is FYEKMQ in the germline V gene (reference sequence). The CDR3 coding sequence is TGTGCCAGCAGCCCAGACGGGTTGGGCTACACCTTC. Its protein product is CASSPDGLGYTF.

The V gene is TRBV2, the J gene TRBJ2-4, with a possible D match to TRBD1 (6 bases). With 6 bases removed from V and 0 bases from J, the gap between germline ends came to 9 bases. Germline values: CDR1 SNHLY, CDR2 FYNNEI. This CDR3 comprises 14 residues. The CDR3 DNA reads as TGTGCCAGCAGACAGGGCCTAGCCAAAAACATTCAGTACTTC. Amino acids: CASRQGLAKNIQYF.

This chain connects TRBV10-3 to TRBJ2-5; D is perhaps TRBD2 (7 bases). The CDR3 has 15 amino acids. Germline CDR1 is ENHRY and CDR2 is SYGVKD. The V and J ends lost 4 bases and 5 bases respectively, with 17 bases between them. This CDR3 is CAISVGGQSKETQYF. CDR3 sequence (DNA): TGTGCCATCAGTGTCGGGGGGCAGTCGAAGGAGACCCAGTACTTC.

This clone was seen only a few times. The chain uses TRBV6-5 and TRBJ1-2; D is possibly TRBD1 (6 bases). This CDR3 is 13 amino acids long. Germline CDR1 MNHEY, CDR2 SVGAGI. V was pared by 10 bases and J by 4 bases, with 16 bases between. CDR3 in DNA: TGTGCCACTGTCCGGACAGCAGGCTATGGCTACACCTTC. It specifies CATVRTAGYGYTF.

The V gene is TRBV2, the J gene TRBJ2-2, with a weak D call TRBD1 (6 bases). Trimming left V 7 bases short and J 0 bases short, with 12 bases between. This CDR3 has 15 amino acids. Germline lookup yields CDR1 SNHLY and CDR2 FYNNEI. CDR3 amino acids: CASIRQESNTGELFF. CDR3 DNA sequence: TGTGCCAGCATAAGACAGGAGTCGAACACCGGGGAGCTGTTTTTT. The variable domain in full, with the rest retrieved from reference TRBV2 and TRBJ2-2, is EPEVTQTPSHQVTQMGQEVILRCVPISNHLYFYWYRQILGQKVEFLVSFYNNEISEKSEIFDDQFSVERPDGSNFTLKIRSTKLEDSAMYFCASIRQESNTGELFFGEGSRLTVL.

The chain is built from TRBV3-1 (or the pseudogene TRBV3-2) and TRBJ2-3; D may be TRBD2 (7 bases). Trimming shortened V by 3 bases and J by 5 bases, and 12 bases separated the two germline ends. The germline CDR1 and CDR2 sequences are LGHDT and YNNKEL (reference sequence). The CDR3 covers 14 residues. CDR3 in amino acids: CASSQLGGVDTQYF. The CDR3 DNA is TGTGCCAGCAGCCAGTTAGGGGGGGTAGATACGCAGTATTTT.

The V gene is TRBV6-2 or TRBV6-3, the J gene TRBJ1-2, with D possibly TRBD1 on 6 matching bases. CDR1 MNHEY and CDR2 SVGEGT come from the germline V gene. V was clipped by 4 bases and J by 4 bases, with 16 bases between them. This CDR3 is built from 15 residues. The CDR3 is CASSFRQDNPYGYTF. The DNA for the CDR3 is TGTGCCAGCAGTTTTCGACAGGATAACCCCTATGGCTACACCTTC.

This CDR3 is CASRFLAGSPEQYF. The CDR3 nucleotides read TGTGCCAGCAGGTTTCTAGCGGGAAGTCCCGAGCAGTACTTC. V usage is TRBV27 and J usage is TRBJ2-7; TRBD2 agrees at 9 bases. This CDR3 comprises 14 residues. Germline values: CDR1 MNHEY, CDR2 SMNVEV (reference sequence). The junction had 9 bases not matched to a gene; V was cut back by 6 bases and J by 6 bases.